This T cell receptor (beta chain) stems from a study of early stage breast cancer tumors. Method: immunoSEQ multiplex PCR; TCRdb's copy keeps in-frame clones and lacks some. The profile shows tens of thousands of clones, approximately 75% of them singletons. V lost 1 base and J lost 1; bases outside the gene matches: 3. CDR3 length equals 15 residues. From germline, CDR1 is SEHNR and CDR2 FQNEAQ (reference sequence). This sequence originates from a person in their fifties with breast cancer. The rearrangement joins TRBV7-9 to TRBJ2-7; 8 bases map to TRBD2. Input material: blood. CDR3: CASSLGAGVSYEQYF. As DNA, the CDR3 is TGTGCCAGCAGCTTAGGAGCGGGAGTTTCCTACGAGCAGTACTTC.